A selection of T cell receptor beta chains follows, all from one sample in a study of blood T cell repertoires in COVID-19. Sequenced by immunoSEQ multiplex PCR; TCRdb stores in-frame clones only, minus some. The sample lists under 200,000 clones, 70% to 90% occurring once. Material: PBMCs or T cells enriched from blood (not recorded which). These receptors originate from a woman aged 45-60 years who had recovered from COVID-19. Each CDR3 is given with its conserved first and last residue. The D gene is left open where the match is weak. The listing skips clone size in some rows; elsewhere it reads once, few, many or a size class.

cdr3_nt,cdr3_aa,clone_size,v_call,j_call,d_call
TGCGCCAGCAGCCAAAGACTCCCAACCAGGGACAGGGTGATTTGGGGAAACACCATATATTTT,CASSQRLPTRDRVIWGNTIYF,-,TRBV4-1,TRBJ1-3,TRBD1
TGCGCCAGCGGCCAAGACAGAGTCACCGGGGAGCTGTTTTTT,CASGQDRVTGELFF,few,TRBV5-1,TRBJ2-2,-
TGTGCCAGCAGCCAAGATCCGGGGGAGAATCAGCCCCAGCATTTT,CASSQDPGENQPQHF,-,TRBV3-1/TRBV3-2,TRBJ1-5,-
TGTGCCAGCTCACCGGATGCTAGCGGGGGACTCCAAGAGACCCAGTACTTC,CASSPDASGGLQETQYF,-,TRBV18,TRBJ2-5,TRBD2
TGCGCCAGCAGCTTCGACAGAACAGGGAGAGCTTTCTTT,CASSFDRTGRAFF,-,TRBV5-1,TRBJ1-1,-
TGTGCCAGCAGCGGACATAAGGAGAGGAACACTGAAGCTTTCTTT,CASSGHKERNTEAFF,-,TRBV7-2,TRBJ1-1,-
TGTGCCAGCACCCTACAGGGGTCTTGGTATGGCTACACCTTC,CASTLQGSWYGYTF,-,TRBV28,TRBJ1-2,TRBD1
TGTGCCACCAGCAGAGAACGGGGGGCAAGCTATGGCTACACCTTC,CATSRERGASYGYTF,-,TRBV15,TRBJ1-2,-
TGTGCCAGCTCACTCAGGGATACTAATGAAAAACTGTTTTTT,CASSLRDTNEKLFF,-,TRBV18,TRBJ1-4,-
TGTGCCAGCAGCCAAGCCATCGGGAGCCTGAACACTGAAGCTTTCTTT,CASSQAIGSLNTEAFF,-,TRBV14,TRBJ1-1,-